These 12 T cell receptor beta chains originate from one sample sequenced in a study of T cell repertoires and HLA-DP antigens. Assay used: immunoSEQ multiplex PCR; TCRdb lists only in-frame clones, some missing. This table has more than 90,000 clones, about 91% appearing once. Their target antigens are unknown. The specimen was CD4+ T cells from PBMCs. The source is a young woman in good health and CMV-seronegative.

This clone was seen a single time. The V call is TRBV7-8, the J call TRBJ2-7; 8 nucleotides match TRBD1. The germline gives CDR1 SGHVS, CDR2 FQNEAQ. V lost 5 bases, J lost 6 bases, and 3 bases stayed unmatched. CDR3 size: 12 residues. The CDR3 sequence is CASSPDRGEQYV. As DNA, the CDR3 is TGTGCCAGCAGCCCCGACAGGGGCGAGCAGTACGTC.

On this clone itself: Since the CDR3 does not end with the conserved phenylalanine or tryptophan, this likely comes from a read error. The DNA is left out, because the CDR3 cannot be placed on it with certainty; the CDR3 is given as TCRdb lists it. The rearrangement uses TRBV12-5 and TRBJ1-3; the table gives TRBD1 as D, unverified against the DNA. Germline V CDR1 and CDR2: LGHNT, FRNRAP. With termini counted, the CDR3 has 13 amino acids. CDR3 amino acids: CASGLIQSGTPLL.

The rearrangement links TRBV15 to TRBJ1-4, with 9 bases that match TRBD1. There are 14 residues in the CDR3. Per germline, CDR1 LNHNV and CDR2 YYDKDF (reference sequence). The trim removed 5 bases at V and 7 bases at J, leaving 5 bases unmatched. The CDR3 sequence: CATSLRQGGEKLFF. CDR3 nucleotides: TGTGCCACCAGCCTCCGACAGGGGGGTGAAAAACTGTTTTTT.

This clone showed up just once. Other nucleotide sequences in the sample specify the same CDR3. The CDR3 sequence is CASSQVGNSPLHF. The CDR3, as DNA: TGTGCCAGCAGCCAAGTCGGGAATTCACCCCTCCACTTT. The chain employs TRBV14 and TRBJ1-6; no clear D. In germline, CDR1 is SGHDN, CDR2 FVKESK. This CDR3 is 13 amino acids long. V dropped 1 base and J dropped 7 bases, with 5 bases sitting between them. Full variable domain (remainder filled in from reference TRBV14 and TRBJ1-6): EAGVTQFPSHSVIEKGQTVTLRCDPISGHDNLYWYRRVMGKEIKFLLHFVKESKQDESGMPNNRFLAERTGGTYSTLKVQPAELEDSGVYFCASSQVGNSPLHFGNGTRLTVT.

V is TRBV11-3 and J is TRBJ2-6; D is perhaps TRBD1 (6 bases). V was cut by 5 bases and J by 2 bases, with 10 bases left in between. CDR1 is SGHNT, CDR2 YENEEA, per germline. This CDR3 contains 15 residues. CDR3 sequence: CASSPQGAGANVLTF. The CDR3 bases are TGTGCCAGCAGCCCACAGGGAGCTGGGGCCAACGTCCTGACTTTC.

This sequence joins TRBV6-5 and TRBJ2-7; the match to TRBD2 covers 7 bases. This CDR3 contains 13 residues. V trimming: 6 bases; J trimming: 2 bases; junction bases outside the gene matches: 4. Germline loops: CDR1 MNHEY, CDR2 SVGAGI. The CDR3 DNA sequence: TGTGCCAGCAGGCGGGAGAGTCCCTACGAGCAGTACTTC. This sequence encodes CASRRESPYEQYF.

V usage is TRBV29-1 and J usage is TRBJ2-7; D is uncertain. Germline V gene lookup returns CDR1 SQVTM and CDR2 ANQGSEA. V shed 4 bases and J shed 6 bases, with 16 bases lying between them. CDR3 length equals 13 residues. The CDR3 region is CSVGQLNSVEQYF. The CDR3 bases are TGCAGCGTTGGGCAGCTAAATAGTGTCGAGCAGTACTTC.

This chain connects TRBV29-1 to TRBJ1-1; D is uncertain. Germline values: CDR1 SQVTM, CDR2 ANQGSEA. V was shortened by 4 bases and J by 3 bases, with 9 bases between the two germline ends. The CDR3 spans 12 residues. The CDR3 reads CSVGMWDTEAFF. The CDR3 DNA sequence: TGCAGCGTTGGGATGTGGGACACTGAAGCTTTCTTT.

The chain employs TRBV5-6 and TRBJ1-3, with 7 positions matching TRBD1. V was pared by 3 bases and J by 0 bases, with 3 bases of the junction left unmatched. The CDR3 is made up of 15 amino acids. The V gene's germline CDR1 is SGHDT and CDR2 YYEEEE. CDR3 sequence: CASSWGQRSGNTIYF. The DNA for the CDR3 is TGTGCCAGCAGCTGGGGACAGCGCTCTGGAAACACCATATATTTT.

The chain links TRBV2 to TRBJ2-5; the D gene is possibly TRBD2 (6 bases). The germline V gene has CDR1 SNHLY and CDR2 FYNNEI. The length of the CDR3 is 14 residues. The V end lost 4 bases, the J end lost 3 bases, and 12 bases lay between the germline ends. The CDR3 DNA sequence: TGTGCCAGCAGTGTGATTGGAGGGAAAGAGACCCAGTACTTC. Translation: CASSVIGGKETQYF.

The count of this clone is one. The chain employs TRBV5-1 and TRBJ2-5, with 10 bases lining up with TRBD2. This CDR3 is 19 amino acids long. The junction had 16 bases not matched to a gene; V was cut back by 0 bases and J by 5 bases. Germline CDR1 is SGHRS and CDR2 is YFSETQ. The CDR3 protein is CASSLEIRGLASGMETQYF. The CDR3 DNA sequence: TGCGCCAGCAGCTTGGAGATAAGGGGACTAGCGAGCGGGATGGAGACCCAGTACTTC.

V usage is TRBV5-4 and J usage is TRBJ1-1; 7 bases are a match to TRBD1. V lost 4 bases and J lost 1; bases outside the gene matches: 10. Germline loops: CDR1 SGHNT, CDR2 YYREEE (reference sequence). There are 16 residues in the CDR3. The CDR3 here is CASSTRFRGSNTEAFF. The CDR3 DNA sequence: TGTGCCAGCAGCACAAGATTCAGGGGGTCGAACACTGAAGCTTTCTTT.